This T cell receptor beta chain appears in the sequencing data of a study of blood T cell repertoires in COVID-19. At the level of the study: The United States, Italy and Spain were the sources of the acute and convalescent COVID-19 samples.

Only in-frame clones appear in the TCRdb table, and some are missing; sequencing was by immunoSEQ multiplex PCR. The table includes over 60,000 clones, 85% to 90% detected once. The germline gives CDR1 SGHDT, CDR2 YYEEEE. CDR3 length equals 13 residues. V was pared by 3 bases and J by 4 bases, with 8 bases between. Sequenced material: peripheral blood. The sequence was obtained from a man between 65 and 79 years old with active or convalescent COVID-19. This chain uses TRBV5-6 with TRBJ1-3; possibly TRBD1 for D (6 bases). The CDR3: CASSWGGGNTIYF. The CDR3 DNA sequence: TGTGCCAGCAGCTGGGGGGGCGGAAACACCATATATTTT.